This TCR beta chain derives from a study of cytomegalovirus exposure and HLA in healthy donors. Study-wide points: Researchers reported that three CMV-associated chains were confirmed in vitro as CMV antigen-specific.

Here immunoSEQ multiplex PCR was the method, and the copy in TCRdb shows in-frame clones only, minus some. The sample consists of about 220,000 clones, approximately 83% of them appearing once. The CDR3 consists of 15 residues. Germline assignment: CDR1 SGHTA and CDR2 FQGNSA. V was pared by 3 bases and J by 3 bases, with 4 bases of the junction left unmatched. A word on this clone: The antigen remains unidentified.

The sequenced sample consisted of PBMCs. The chain has TRBV7-2 and TRBJ2-7; TRBD1 matches at 11 bases. This TCR came from a young woman in good health and CMV-seropositive. CDR3 protein: CASSLGTGGVYEQYF. The CDR3 bases are TGTGCCAGCAGCTTGGGGACAGGGGGAGTCTACGAGCAGTACTTC.